This T cell receptor (beta chain) derives from a study of blood T cell repertoires in COVID-19. Study-wide context: Samples representing acute and convalescent COVID-19 were sourced from the United States, Italy and Spain. T cells, B-cell-depleted T cells, or PBMCs provided the cDNA or gDNA that served as material.

TCRdb's copy holds only in-frame clones and misses some; the assay was immunoSEQ multiplex PCR. The table records under 200,000 clones, around nine tenths of them present only once. Across about two dozen US areas, participants ranged in age from roughly 18 to 95 years. Clinical histories supplied by participants themselves formed the basis of cohort assignment. The V and J ends lost 5 bases and 1 base, in that order; junction bases with no gene match: 8. Germline CDR1 MGHDK, CDR2 SYGVNS. This CDR3 is 16 amino acids long. What was sequenced was PBMCs or T cells enriched from blood (not recorded which). This receptor was identified in a woman under 30 who had recovered from COVID-19. V and J are TRBV25-1 and TRBJ2-4, with 7 positions matching TRBD2. CDR3 DNA sequence: TGTGCCAGCAGTCCCACCCCAGCGGGGGCCAAAAACATTCAGTACTTC. It translates to CASSPTPAGAKNIQYF. Filled out from reference TRBV25-1 and TRBJ2-4, the complete variable domain reads EADIYQTPRYLVIGTGKKITLECSQTMGHDKMYWYQQDPGMELHLIHYSYGVNSTEKGDLSSESTVSRIRTEHFPLTLESARPSHTSQYLCASSPTPAGAKNIQYFGAGTRLSVL.